This T cell receptor beta chain was obtained from a study of blood T cell repertoires in COVID-19. On the study more broadly: The samples span acute and convalescent COVID-19 from the United States, Italy and Spain. Nucleic acid was either cDNA or gDNA, and it came from T cells, B-cell-depleted T cells, or PBMCs.

The CDR3 loop spans 14 amino acids. Looked up from germline, CDR1 is SGHTA and CDR2 is FQGNSA. J was trimmed by 4 bases and V by 5 bases; bases with no gene match: 6. Study processing details: Nucleated cell counts were estimated from reference gene primer amplification. The assay was immunoSEQ multiplex PCR, and TCRdb's table has in-frame clones only and misses some. V and J calls and clone size are those listed in that table; D and trimming were worked out from the DNA. The sample includes roughly 130,000 clones, approximately 80% of them seen just once. The chain uses TRBV7-2 and TRBJ1-2, with TRBD1 matching over 8 bases. This receptor was taken from a man aged 65 to 85 with acute or convalescent COVID-19. Sample: peripheral blood. The CDR3 spells CASSPGQGRYGYTF. In nucleotides, the CDR3 is TGTGCCAGCAGCCCCGGACAGGGCCGCTATGGCTACACCTTC.